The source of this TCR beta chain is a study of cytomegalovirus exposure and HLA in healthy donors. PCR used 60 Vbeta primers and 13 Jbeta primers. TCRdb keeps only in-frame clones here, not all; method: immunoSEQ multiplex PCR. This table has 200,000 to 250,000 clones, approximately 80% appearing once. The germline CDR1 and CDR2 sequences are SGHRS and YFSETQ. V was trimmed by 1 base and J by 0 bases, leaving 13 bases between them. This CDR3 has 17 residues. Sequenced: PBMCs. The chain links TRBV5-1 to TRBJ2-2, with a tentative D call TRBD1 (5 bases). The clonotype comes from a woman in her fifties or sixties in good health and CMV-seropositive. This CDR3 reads CASSLRFETANTGELFF. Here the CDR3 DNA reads TGCGCCAGCAGCTTGCGGTTCGAGACAGCGAACACCGGGGAGCTGTTTTTT.